These T cell receptor beta chains were read from a single sample in a study of shared T cell receptors in the human thymus. Here immunoSEQ multiplex PCR was the method, and the copy in TCRdb shows in-frame clones only, minus some. The table includes about 380,000 clones, more than 85% detected once. Sequences were obtained from thymocytes. Receptor source: a human donor. The CDR3 runs from the conserved cysteine through the conserved F or W. A row's size may be missing; if present it is once, few, many or a size class.

v_call	clone_size	cdr3_length	j_call	cdr3_aa
TRBV6-5	NA	14	TRBJ2-7	CASSPWGYRDEQYF
TRBV27	NA	15	TRBJ1-5	CASSASVEGNQPQHF
TRBV6-1	NA	13	TRBJ1-1	CASTNRVGGEAFF
TRBV10-2	NA	14	TRBJ2-3	CASSEGQATDTQYF
TRBV7-9	NA	15	TRBJ1-5	CASSLTNGSNQPQHF
TRBV28	NA	19	TRBJ1-1	CVSSFSSWGQGARNTEAFF
TRBV6-5	NA	13	TRBJ2-7	CASSYSPDYEQYF
TRBV11-3	NA	18	TRBJ2-1	CASSLDSPRDRQYNEQFF
TRBV15	NA	18	TRBJ2-6	CATSRGLAVHPGANVLTF
TRBV30	NA	12	TRBJ2-2	CAWVGLAGELFF
TRBV9	NA	14	TRBJ1-4	CASRPGGPNEKLFF
TRBV7-6	NA	22	TRBJ2-7	CAGSPGTGAYGTSGLITYEQYF
TRBV4-1	NA	18	TRBJ2-4	CASSPRPCGAGAKNIQYF
TRBV7-2	NA	17	TRBJ1-5	CASSLEPGAVSNQPQHF
TRBV7-8	NA	15	TRBJ2-3	CASSLGTTHTDTQYF
TRBV4-3	NA	15	TRBJ1-2	CASSQDSPDSYGYTF
TRBV27	NA	12	TRBJ2-3	CASTHPDGTQYF
TRBV18	NA	16	TRBJ1-5	CASSPGSTAFNQPQHF
TRBV21-1	NA	14	TRBJ2-7	CASSKMKGRYEQYF
TRBV28	NA	22	TRBJ1-5	CASSLPRDRGKYLANSNQPQHF
TRBV18	NA	15	TRBJ2-5	CASSPVDRGGETQYF
TRBV30	NA	14	TRBJ1-5	CAWSLAGGRQPQHF
TRBV25-1	NA	15	TRBJ2-3	CASSEGLAEGDTQYF
TRBV6-5	NA	15	TRBJ2-1	CASSQDTGSNNEQFF
TRBV11-2	NA	12	TRBJ2-1	CASSQDYNEQFF
TRBV5-6	NA	14	TRBJ2-7	CASERTGVNYEQYF
TRBV20-1	NA	11	TRBJ2-1	CSARTSDEQFF
TRBV5-1	NA	17	TRBJ2-1	CASSLAVYGGSYNEQFF
TRBV2	NA	20	TRBJ2-1	CASKTMGLHLAGVVRNEQFF
TRBV7-9	NA	13	TRBJ1-2	CASSPGAPEGYTF
TRBV30	NA	17	TRBJ2-1	CAWGLRTSGFTYNEQFF
TRBV6-5	NA	15	TRBJ2-7	CASIETSGGIGEQYF
TRBV7-6	NA	15	TRBJ1-1	CASSLRQGANTEAFF
TRBV28	NA	15	TRBJ2-1	CASRPPRAGAMEQFF
TRBV21-1	once	17	TRBJ2-7	CASSGGEGGGSSYEQYF
TRBV4-2	NA	13	TRBJ2-7	CASSQDSTYEQYF
TRBV9	NA	15	TRBJ2-1	CASSPLGGLAEVKFF
TRBV5-4	NA	15	TRBJ2-2	CASGITGGETGELFF
TRBV11-3	NA	13	TRBJ2-2	CASSFSGAGELFF
TRBV30	NA	17	TRBJ2-7	CAWTKQGLAGAVHEQYF
TRBV5-1	NA	16	TRBJ2-7	CASSLWGWDRDYEQYF